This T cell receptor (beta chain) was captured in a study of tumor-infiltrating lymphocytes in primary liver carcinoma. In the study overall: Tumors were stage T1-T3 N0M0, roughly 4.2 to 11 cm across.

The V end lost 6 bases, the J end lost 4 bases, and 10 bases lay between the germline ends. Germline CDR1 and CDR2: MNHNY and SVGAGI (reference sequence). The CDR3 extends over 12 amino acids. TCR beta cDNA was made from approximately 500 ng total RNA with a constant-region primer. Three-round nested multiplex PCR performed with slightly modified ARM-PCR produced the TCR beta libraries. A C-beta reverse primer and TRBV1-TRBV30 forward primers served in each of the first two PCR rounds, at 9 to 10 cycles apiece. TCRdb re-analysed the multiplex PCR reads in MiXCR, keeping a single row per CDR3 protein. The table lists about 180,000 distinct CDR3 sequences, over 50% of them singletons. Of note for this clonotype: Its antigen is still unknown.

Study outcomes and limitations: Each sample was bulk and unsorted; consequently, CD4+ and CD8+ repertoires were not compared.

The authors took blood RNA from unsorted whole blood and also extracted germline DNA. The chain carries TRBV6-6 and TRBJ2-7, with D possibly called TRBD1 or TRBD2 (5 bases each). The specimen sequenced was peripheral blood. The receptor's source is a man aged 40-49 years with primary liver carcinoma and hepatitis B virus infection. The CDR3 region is CASRGVGYEQYF. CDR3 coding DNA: TGTGCCAGCAGGGGGGTAGGGTACGAGCAGTACTTC.